Each of the 6 T cell receptor beta chains below was sequenced from the same sample in a study of shared clonotypes between healthy human individuals. Produced via immunoSEQ multiplex PCR; TCRdb's table is partial and in-frame only. Of about 680,000 clones in the sample, approximately 90% are singletons; the top ten hold 24%. Naive CD8 isolation took CD45RO-negative cells positively selected for CCR7 and excluded terminally differentiated effector memory CD45RA+ cells. Sequencing was performed on naive CD8+ T cells sorted from blood. These receptors all come from a man aged 30 to 39 in good health.

This chain links TRBV10-3 with TRBJ2-7; TRBD1 might be the D (6 bases). Trimming left V 10 bases short and J 0 bases short, with 25 bases between. Germline CDR1 is ENHRY and CDR2 is SYGVKD. This CDR3 region has 17 residues. In nucleotides, the CDR3 is TGTGCCAACAATAATTTTTACAGGGAAGGAAACTCCTACGAGCAGTACTTC. It translates to CANNNFYREGNSYEQYF.

The CDR3 DNA sequence: TGCGCCAGCAGCCCCCTCGGTGCTGCCTACGAGCAGTACTTC. Protein: CASSPLGAAYEQYF. This sequence joins TRBV4-3 and TRBJ2-7; D not resolved. The CDR3 is made up of 14 amino acids. The V end lost 4 bases, the J end lost 2 bases, and 12 bases lay between the germline ends. CDR1 and CDR2 from the germline V gene are LGHNA and YSLEER.

This sequence joins TRBV7-9 and TRBJ2-1, with 7 nucleotides matching TRBD2. CDR3 size: 16 residues. From germline, CDR1 is SEHNR and CDR2 FQNEAQ (reference sequence). After removal of 5 bases from V and 3 bases from J, the junction contained 10 bases not matched to a gene. CDR3 sequence (DNA): TGTGCCAGCAGCGCGCCGAGCGGGGACCTCTACAATGAGCAGTTCTTC. Its translation: CASSAPSGDLYNEQFF.

V usage is TRBV11-2 and J usage is TRBJ2-7, with 7 bases matching TRBD2. This CDR3 contains 14 residues. The ends lost 5 bases at V and 6 bases at J; junction bases unmatched: 10. The germline gives CDR1 SGHAT, CDR2 FQNNGV. This chain's CDR3 is CASSLRLGRGEQYF. The CDR3, as DNA: TGTGCCAGCAGCCTAAGACTGGGGAGGGGCGAGCAGTACTTC.

This chain joins TRBV7-2 and TRBJ2-1; D gene unclear. The CDR3 totals 16 residues. V lost 2 bases and J 1 base, leaving 12 bases between the germline ends. Germline V gene lookup returns CDR1 SGHTA and CDR2 FQGNSA. The CDR3 protein is CASSLMVGSSYNEQFF. The CDR3 DNA reads as TGTGCCAGCAGCTTAATGGTCGGTTCATCCTACAATGAGCAGTTCTTC. Looking up the rest from reference TRBV7-2 and TRBJ2-1 gives the full variable domain: GAGVSQSPSNKVTEKGKDVELRCDPISGHTALYWYRQSLGQGLEFLIYFQGNSAPDKSGLPSDRFSAERTGGSVSTLTIQRTQQEDSAVYLCASSLMVGSSYNEQFFGPGTRLTVL.

The rearrangement joins TRBV7-2 to TRBJ2-1; D unresolved. The CDR3 extends over 11 amino acids. The V end lost 6 bases, the J end lost 10 bases, and 10 bases lay between the germline ends. Germline V gene sequence: CDR1 SGHTA, CDR2 FQGNSA. CDR3 in DNA: TGTGCCAGCAGTACGAGTTACGAGCAGTTCTTC. Translating gives CASSTSYEQFF.